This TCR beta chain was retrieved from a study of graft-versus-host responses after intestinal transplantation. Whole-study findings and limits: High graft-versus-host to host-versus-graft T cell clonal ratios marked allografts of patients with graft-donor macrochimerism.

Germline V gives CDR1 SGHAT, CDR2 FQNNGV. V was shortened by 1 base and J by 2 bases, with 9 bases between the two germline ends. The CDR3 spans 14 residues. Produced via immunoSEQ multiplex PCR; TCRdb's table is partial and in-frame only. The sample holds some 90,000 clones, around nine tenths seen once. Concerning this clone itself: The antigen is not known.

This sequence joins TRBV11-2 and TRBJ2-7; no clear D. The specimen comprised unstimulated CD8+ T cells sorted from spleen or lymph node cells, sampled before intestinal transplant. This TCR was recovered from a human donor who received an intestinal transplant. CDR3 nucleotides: TGTGCCAGCAGCTTAGCGGGTTACCCCTACGAGCAGTACTTC. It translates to CASSLAGYPYEQYF.